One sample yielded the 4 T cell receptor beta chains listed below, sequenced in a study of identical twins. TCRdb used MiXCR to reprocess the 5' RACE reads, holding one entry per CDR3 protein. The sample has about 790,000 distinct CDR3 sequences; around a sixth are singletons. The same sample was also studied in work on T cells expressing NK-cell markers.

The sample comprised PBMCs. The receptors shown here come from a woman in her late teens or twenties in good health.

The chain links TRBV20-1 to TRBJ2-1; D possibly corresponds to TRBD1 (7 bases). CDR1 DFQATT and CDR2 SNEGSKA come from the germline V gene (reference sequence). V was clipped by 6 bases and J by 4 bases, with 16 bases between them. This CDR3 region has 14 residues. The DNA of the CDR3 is TGCAGTGCAGGGAGGACAGGACAGTACAATGAGCAGTTCTTC. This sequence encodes CSAGRTGQYNEQFF.

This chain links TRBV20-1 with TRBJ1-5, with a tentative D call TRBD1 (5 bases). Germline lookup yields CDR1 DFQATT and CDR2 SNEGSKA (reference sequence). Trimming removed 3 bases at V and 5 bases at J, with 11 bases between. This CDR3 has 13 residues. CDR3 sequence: CSASSEGDQPQHF. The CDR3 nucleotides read TGCAGTGCTAGTAGTGAAGGGGATCAGCCCCAGCATTTT.

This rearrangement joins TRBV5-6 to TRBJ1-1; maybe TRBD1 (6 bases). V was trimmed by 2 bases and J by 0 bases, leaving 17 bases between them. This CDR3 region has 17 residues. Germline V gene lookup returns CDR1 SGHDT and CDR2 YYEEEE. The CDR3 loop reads CASSLDGGVPLNTEAFF. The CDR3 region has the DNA TGTGCCAGCAGCTTAGACGGGGGCGTTCCTCTGAACACTGAAGCTTTCTTT. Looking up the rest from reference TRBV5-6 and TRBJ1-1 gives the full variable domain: DAGVTQSPTHLIKTRGQQVTLRCSPKSGHDTVSWYQQALGQGPQFIFQYYEEEERQRGNFPDRFSGHQFPNYSSELNVNALLLGDSALYLCASSLDGGVPLNTEAFFGQGTRLTVV.

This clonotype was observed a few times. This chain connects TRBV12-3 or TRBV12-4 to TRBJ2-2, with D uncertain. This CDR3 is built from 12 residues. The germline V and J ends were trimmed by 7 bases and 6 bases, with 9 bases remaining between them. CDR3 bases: TGTGCCAGCACCCTGGTACCCGGGGAGCTGTTTTTT. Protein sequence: CASTLVPGELFF.